The rows below give T cell receptor beta chains drawn from one sample of a study of cytomegalovirus exposure and HLA in healthy donors. The repertoire was sequenced with immunoSEQ multiplex PCR; TCRdb's copy has only in-frame clones and lacks some. Among some 80,000 clones listed, 60% to 85% were seen once. Sample: PBMCs. Source of these receptors: a man aged 18 to 35 in good health and CMV-seropositive. CDR3s include the opening cysteine and the closing phenylalanine or tryptophan. A D gene is named only where the DNA matches it firmly. Clone size appears in some rows only: once, few, many, or a class for an expanded clone.

d_gene	j_gene	v_gene	abundance	CDR3nt	CDR3aa
TRBD1	TRBJ1-4	TRBV7-7	.	TGTGCTAGCAGCGAAACCGACAGGGGAAATGAAAAACTGTTTTTT	CASSETDRGNEKLFF
.	TRBJ2-7	TRBV28	.	TGTGCCAGCAGTTCGACCCGGTCAGGGGACGCCTACGAGCAGTACTTC	CASSSTRSGDAYEQYF
.	TRBJ2-7	TRBV21-1	.	TGTGCCAGCCGGCGTCAGGGAAGTAGGTACTTC	CASRRQGSRYF
TRBD1	TRBJ1-4	TRBV7-3	.	TGTGCCAGCAGCTTAACCCAGGACAGGGTTGCCACAACTAATGAAAAACTGTTTTTT	CASSLTQDRVATTNEKLFF
.	TRBJ1-2	TRBV5-8	.	TGTGCCAGCAGACTCCGTTGGGGGCTGCACTATGGCTACACCTTC	CASRLRWGLHYGYTF
.	TRBJ2-5	TRBV29-1	.	TGCAGCGTTGTCCCAGGAGGGTGGGCGCAAGAGACCCAGTACTTC	CSVVPGGWAQETQYF
.	TRBJ2-2	TRBV28	.	TGTGCCAGCACAACCCCTAAATACACCGGGGAGCTGTTTTTT	CASTTPKYTGELFF
TRBD2	TRBJ2-3	TRBV14	.	TGTGCCAGCAGCCAAGGAACTAGCGGGCTGCGGGATACGCAGTATTTT	CASSQGTSGLRDTQYF
TRBD2	TRBJ2-5	TRBV4-1	.	TGCGCCAGCAGCCAAGTAGGTCGACTAGCAGGAGAGACCCAGTACTTC	CASSQVGRLAGETQYF
.	TRBJ2-5	TRBV20-1	.	TGCAGTGCTAGTGGGAGCAGACTCCAGTACTTC	CSASGSRLQYF
.	TRBJ1-2	TRBV4-1	.	TGCGCCAGCAGCCAAGTTCTGAGGGATAACTATGGCTACACCTTC	CASSQVLRDNYGYTF
.	TRBJ1-1	TRBV5-1	few	TGCGCCAGCAGCCAGACAGGTGAAGCTTTCTTT	CASSQTGEAFF
.	TRBJ1-5	TRBV5-1	.	TGCGCCAGCAGCTTGGTTGGGGGGAGGCAGCCCCAGCATTTT	CASSLVGGRQPQHF